This T cell receptor (beta chain) was obtained from a study of T cell responses to AZD1222 COVID-19 vaccine. Germline V lookup: CDR1 WNHNN, CDR2 SYGVQD (reference sequence). The CDR3 consists of 16 residues. Trimming took 9 bases from V and 6 from J; bases not matched to a gene: 17. Method: immunoSEQ multiplex PCR; TCRdb's copy keeps in-frame clones and lacks some. Counted here are around 95,000 clones, roughly 91% occurring once; the ten biggest clones make up approximately 1.7%. Whole-study results and caveats: Nearly half of spike-specific TCRs reportedly target variant regions that are unmutated in the B.1.351 and B.1.1.7 variants. Sampled repertoires all dated from after the peak T cell response.

This clone turned up a few times. Its antigen is not identified. V gene TRBV10-1 combines with J gene TRBJ2-1, with 7 bases identical to TRBD1. The sample was peripheral blood, taken on day 0 of AZD1222 vaccination. The TCR was taken from an adult in good health. The CDR3 DNA follows: TGCGCCAGTCGTAGGACAGGTCCTTTTGGGGGCAATGAGCAGTTCTTC. Its protein is CASRRTGPFGGNEQFF.